Shown below are 28 T cell receptor beta chains from a single sample sequenced in a study of OX40 agonist ivuxolimab in advanced cancers. Libraries were prepared by immunoSEQ multiplex PCR; TCRdb keeps only in-frame clonotypes and omits some of them. The data show around 76,000 clones, over 80% seen once. Specimen: CD4+ or CD8+ T cells sorted from blood, collected in a trial of the OX40 agonist ivuxolimab. The receptor set was obtained from an adult with an advanced solid tumor such as melanoma, head and neck, liver or kidney cancer.

Written as DNA, the CDR3 is TGTGCCAGCAGCGGCCCGACTAGCGGGGTAGAGACCCAGTACTTC. Its protein is CASSGPTSGVETQYF. The rearrangement links TRBV7-2 to TRBJ2-5; 11 bases match TRBD2. CDR1 and CDR2 from the germline V gene are SGHTA and FQGNSA. The CDR3 has 15 amino acids. V was clipped by 5 bases and J by 4 bases; unmatched bases: 6.

The chain joins TRBV4-1 to TRBJ2-5, with 10 nucleotides matching TRBD2. Per germline, CDR1 MGHRA and CDR2 YSYEKL. This CDR3 has 16 amino acids. V was pared by 1 base and J by 4 bases, with 6 bases of the junction left unmatched. The CDR3 DNA reads TGCGCCAGCAGCCAAGCAAGCGGGGGGGCCCGAGAGACCCAGTACTTC. Its translation is CASSQASGGARETQYF.

This sequence joins TRBV2 and TRBJ1-1; D gene unclear. This CDR3 has 15 amino acids. Trimming left V 8 bases short and J 1 base short, with 17 bases between. The V gene's germline CDR1 is SNHLY and CDR2 FYNNEI. CDR3 sequence reads: CASGLLGISNTEAFF. CDR3 DNA sequence: TGTGCCAGCGGGCTCCTAGGGATATCGAACACTGAAGCTTTCTTT. The whole variable domain, filled in from reference TRBV2 and TRBJ1-1, reads EPEVTQTPSHQVTQMGQEVILRCVPISNHLYFYWYRQILGQKVEFLVSFYNNEISEKSEIFDDQFSVERPDGSNFTLKIRSTKLEDSAMYFCASGLLGISNTEAFFGQGTRLTVV.

CDR3 sequence reads: CASSSLGAGDYNEQFF. The DNA for the CDR3 is TGTGCCAGCTCATCCCTGGGGGCGGGGGACTACAATGAGCAGTTCTTC. The genes are TRBV18 and TRBJ2-1; the D gene is possibly TRBD2 (7 bases). Trimming left V 5 bases short and J 3 bases short, with 17 bases between. From germline, CDR1 is KGHSH and CDR2 LQKENI. CDR3 length equals 16 residues.

The chain links TRBV6-5 to TRBJ1-5; D is unclear. Between the trimmed V and J ends, which lost 6 bases and 0 bases, there was a span of 12 bases. The CDR3 runs to 15 residues. From germline, CDR1 is MNHEY and CDR2 SVGAGI. CDR3 in DNA: TGTGCCAGCAGGATGCGACGGGATAGCAATCAGCCCCAGCATTTT. Protein: CASRMRRDSNQPQHF.

This CDR3 is CASSQDAVAEFSYNEQFF. For the CDR3, the DNA is TGTGCCAGCAGCCAAGACGCGGTAGCGGAGTTCTCCTACAATGAGCAGTTCTTC. This chain connects TRBV4-2 to TRBJ2-1, with D possibly being TRBD2 (6 bases). Germline CDR1 is LGHNA and CDR2 is YNFKEQ. This CDR3 has 18 residues. Trimming cost V 0 bases and J 0 bases, with 15 bases left between them.

The chain is built from TRBV6-1 and TRBJ2-1; the D call may be TRBD1 or TRBD2 (5 bases each). The CDR3 length is 15 residues. The V and J ends lost 6 bases and 4 bases respectively, with 16 bases between them. Germline CDR1 and CDR2: MNHNS and SASEGT. CDR3 in amino acids: CASRRDGQGYNEQFF. The CDR3, as DNA: TGTGCCAGCAGACGGGACGGTCAGGGTTACAATGAGCAGTTCTTC.

The rearrangement joins TRBV7-6 to TRBJ1-1; D perhaps matches TRBD1 (5 bases). Trimming cost V 4 bases and J 1 base, with 7 bases left between them. CDR1 and CDR2 from the germline V gene are SGHVS and FNYEAQ. This CDR3 spans 13 amino acids. CDR3 sequence (DNA): TGTGCCAGCAGCTCACAGGAGAACACTGAAGCTTTCTTT. It codes for CASSSQENTEAFF. Full variable domain (remainder filled in from reference TRBV7-6 and TRBJ1-1): GAGVSQSPRYKVTKRGQDVALRCDPISGHVSLYWYRQALGQGPEFLTYFNYEAQQDKSGLPNDRFSAERPEGSISTLTIQRTEQRDSAMYRCASSSQENTEAFFGQGTRLTVV.

The chain carries TRBV6-6 and TRBJ2-7; TRBD2 aligns across 14 bases. CDR1 and CDR2 (germline): MNHNY, SVGAGI (reference sequence). This CDR3 comprises 15 residues. V dropped 2 bases and J dropped 5; count of bases not matched to a gene: 2. The CDR3 region is CASSYGTSGRDEQYF. Here the CDR3 DNA reads TGTGCCAGCAGTTACGGGACTAGCGGGAGAGACGAGCAGTACTTC.

The chain links TRBV10-3 to TRBJ1-3, with D hard to call. The germline CDR1 and CDR2 sequences are ENHRY and SYGVKD. This CDR3 is built from 15 residues. Trimming took 5 bases from V and 1 from J, leaving 12 bases between them. The CDR3 loop is CAISTTTDSGNTIYF. Written as DNA, the CDR3 is TGTGCCATCAGTACGACAACCGATTCTGGAAACACCATATATTTT.

This clone was recorded a few times. The chain is built from TRBV7-2 and TRBJ2-5; D not resolved. The V and J ends lost 5 bases and 0 bases respectively, with 4 bases between them. CDR3 length equals 12 residues. Per germline, CDR1 SGHTA and CDR2 FQGNSA. The CDR3: CASSPYQETQYF. CDR3 DNA: TGTGCCAGCAGCCCGTACCAAGAGACCCAGTACTTC. The whole variable domain, filled in from reference TRBV7-2 and TRBJ2-5, reads GAGVSQSPSNKVTEKGKDVELRCDPISGHTALYWYRQSLGQGLEFLIYFQGNSAPDKSGLPSDRFSAERTGGSVSTLTIQRTQQEDSAVYLCASSPYQETQYFGPGTRLLVL.

The chain combines TRBV6-1 with TRBJ2-1; D is undetermined. Germline V lookup: CDR1 MNHNS, CDR2 SASEGT. V lost 6 bases to trimming and J lost 6 bases, with 18 bases between them. This CDR3 comprises 15 residues. The CDR3 sequence is CASSLLGNSINEQFF. CDR3 DNA sequence: TGTGCCAGCAGCCTTCTAGGCAATTCTATCAATGAGCAGTTCTTC.

This chain joins TRBV5-1 and TRBJ1-2, with a tentative D call TRBD1 (5 bases). Deletions cut 0 bases from V and 1 base from J, with 13 bases between. Germline-derived CDR1 and CDR2 are SGHRS and YFSETQ. The CDR3 totals 16 residues. CDR3 region: CASSLGYGTFNYGYTF. Written as DNA, the CDR3 is TGCGCCAGCAGCTTGGGCTACGGGACTTTTAACTATGGCTACACCTTC.

The chain is built from TRBV2 and TRBJ1-5; D may be TRBD1 (5 bases). The V end was cut by 2 bases, the J end by 4 bases, with 12 bases between. The germline V gene has CDR1 SNHLY and CDR2 FYNNEI. CDR3 size: 15 residues. The CDR3 is CASSEKGWGNQPQHF. The CDR3 DNA reads as TGTGCCAGCAGTGAAAAGGGCTGGGGGAATCAGCCCCAGCATTTT.

DNA for the CDR3: TGTGCCAGCAGCCTACGGGGTTACGAGCAGTACTTC. Translation: CASSLRGYEQYF. The chain carries TRBV7-8 and TRBJ2-7; tentatively, D is TRBD2 (5 bases). Trimming removed 5 bases from V and 4 bases from J, with 9 bases in between. There are 12 residues in the CDR3. Germline CDR1 and CDR2: SGHVS and FQNEAQ.

The chain couples TRBV14 to TRBJ2-5; 9 nucleotides line up with TRBD1. This CDR3 has 17 residues. The germline CDR1 and CDR2 sequences are SGHDN and FVKESK. The V and J ends lost 4 bases and 0 bases, in that order; junction bases with no gene match: 9. For the CDR3, the DNA is TGTGCCAGCAGCCGGATCCTCGGACAGGGGTACCAAGAGACCCAGTACTTC. It translates to CASSRILGQGYQETQYF.

This clone showed up just a few times. The chain employs TRBV5-1 and TRBJ2-7, with unresolved D. This CDR3 comprises 15 residues. Between the trimmed V and J ends, which lost 0 bases and 0 bases, there was a span of 10 bases. Per the germline V gene, CDR1 is SGHRS and CDR2 is YFSETQ. In DNA, the CDR3 is TGCGCCAGCAGCTTGGGGACGGTGAGCTCCTACGAGCAGTACTTC. It encodes CASSLGTVSSYEQYF.

About this clone: The sample contains more than one DNA sequence encoding this CDR3. V is TRBV20-1 and J is TRBJ2-7; D is ambiguous. The CDR3 totals 11 residues. Germline CDR1 reads DFQATT; CDR2 reads SNEGSKA (reference sequence). Trimming took off 1 base at V and 4 bases at J, with 5 bases between the two ends. CDR3 DNA sequence: TGCAGTGCTAGAGGGGGATACGAGCAGTACTTC. Its protein is CSARGGYEQYF.

In DNA form, the CDR3 reads TGTGCCAGCAGCTTAGCCCAGGGGCGATACAATGAGCAGTTCTTC. As protein: CASSLAQGRYNEQFF. V usage is TRBV7-2 and J usage is TRBJ2-1, with TRBD1 as a possible D gene (6 bases). The CDR3 length is 15 residues. Trimming removed 0 bases at V and 4 bases at J, with 10 bases between. Looked up from germline, CDR1 is SGHTA and CDR2 is FQGNSA.

The rearrangement joins TRBV10-3 to TRBJ1-3; tentative D call: TRBD1 (6 bases). The V and J ends lost 10 bases and 4 bases respectively, with 20 bases between them. CDR3 length: 15 amino acids. Germline V gene lookup returns CDR1 ENHRY and CDR2 SYGVKD. Here the CDR3 reads CATSTGFTAGNTIYF. The CDR3, as DNA: TGTGCCACCTCGACAGGATTCACAGCGGGAAACACCATATATTTT.

The chain uses TRBV4-1 and TRBJ2-1; a possible D gene is TRBD2 (6 bases). The germline V and J ends were trimmed by 1 base and 2 bases, with 12 bases remaining between them. This CDR3 has 16 amino acids. The germline CDR1 and CDR2 sequences are MGHRA and YSYEKL. CDR3 in amino acids: CASSQAHGGTYNEQFF. CDR3 nucleotides: TGCGCCAGCAGCCAAGCCCACGGGGGTACCTACAATGAGCAGTTCTTC.

This clone has only a few counts. The CDR3 region has the DNA TGTGCCAGCCGGTGGGGGGACACTGAAGCTTTCTTT. This sequence encodes CASRWGDTEAFF. The rearrangement uses TRBV27 and TRBJ1-1, with D perhaps TRBD1 (5 bases). Trimming took 8 bases from V and 3 from J, leaving 10 bases between them. The germline V gene has CDR1 MNHEY and CDR2 SMNVEV (reference sequence). The CDR3 loop spans 12 amino acids.

The chain combines TRBV5-5 with TRBJ1-2; D call uncertain. CDR1 is SGHKS and CDR2 is YYEKEE in the germline V gene (reference sequence). V was pared by 0 bases and J by 5 bases, with 11 bases between. The CDR3 is 14 amino acids. The CDR3 DNA sequence: TGTGCCAGCAGCTTGGCCGCCCAGGAGTATGGCTACACCTTC. It yields the protein CASSLAAQEYGYTF.

This chain connects TRBV29-1 to TRBJ2-7; D is possibly TRBD2 (6 bases). The V end lost 4 bases, the J end lost 6 bases, and 10 bases lay between the germline ends. Germline V CDR1 and CDR2: SQVTM, ANQGSEA. The CDR3 has 11 residues. The CDR3 sequence: CSVGGVGEQYF. CDR3 sequence (DNA): TGCAGCGTTGGGGGGGTTGGCGAGCAGTACTTC.

CDR3 residues: CAIKGERETSDTQYF. The CDR3 DNA is TGTGCCATCAAAGGGGAGCGGGAGACGTCAGATACGCAGTATTTT. V is TRBV10-3 and J is TRBJ2-3; the match to TRBD2 covers 8 bases. The V segment lost 7 bases and the J segment 4 bases; nucleotides outside the gene matches: 10. This CDR3 is built from 15 residues. Germline V gene lookup returns CDR1 ENHRY and CDR2 SYGVKD.

This clone showed up just a few times. V usage is TRBV5-4 and J usage is TRBJ1-1; D uncertain. CDR1 and CDR2 (germline): SGHNT, YYREEE (reference sequence). This CDR3 region has 14 residues. Trimming took off 0 bases at V and 1 base at J, with 7 bases between the two ends. CDR3 coding DNA: TGTGCCAGCAGCTTGGTACACACGAACACTGAAGCTTTCTTT. As protein: CASSLVHTNTEAFF.

This chain uses TRBV11-2 with TRBJ2-1, with D maybe TRBD1 (5 bases). Germline V gene sequence: CDR1 SGHAT, CDR2 FQNNGV. This CDR3 has 15 residues. V shed 5 bases and J shed 1 base, with 12 bases lying between them. The CDR3 region is CASSPARASYNEQFF. CDR3 in DNA: TGTGCCAGCAGCCCCGCCAGGGCGTCCTACAATGAGCAGTTCTTC.

The V and J genes are TRBV30 and TRBJ1-3; D not certain. The germline V and J ends were trimmed by 3 bases and 8 bases, with 17 bases remaining between them. This CDR3 is built from 14 residues. CDR1 is GTSNPN, CDR2 SVGIG, per germline (reference sequence). The CDR3 DNA is TGTGCCTGGAGGAAACGTGGGTTCGGAGACACCATATATTTT. It specifies CAWRKRGFGDTIYF.